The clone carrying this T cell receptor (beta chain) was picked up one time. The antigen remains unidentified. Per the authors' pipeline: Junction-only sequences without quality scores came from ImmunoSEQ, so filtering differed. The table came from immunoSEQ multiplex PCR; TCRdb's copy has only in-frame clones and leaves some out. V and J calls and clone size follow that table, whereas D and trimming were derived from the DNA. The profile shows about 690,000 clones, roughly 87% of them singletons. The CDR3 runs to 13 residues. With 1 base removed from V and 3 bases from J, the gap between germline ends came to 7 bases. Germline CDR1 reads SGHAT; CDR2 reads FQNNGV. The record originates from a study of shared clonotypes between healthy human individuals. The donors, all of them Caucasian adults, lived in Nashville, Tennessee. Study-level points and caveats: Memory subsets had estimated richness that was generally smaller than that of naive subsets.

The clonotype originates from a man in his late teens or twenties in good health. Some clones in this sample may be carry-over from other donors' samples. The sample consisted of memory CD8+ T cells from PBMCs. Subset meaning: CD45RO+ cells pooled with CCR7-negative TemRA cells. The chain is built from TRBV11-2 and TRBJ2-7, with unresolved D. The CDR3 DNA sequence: TGTGCCAGCAGCTTAGTCGCAAGCTACGAGCAGTACTTC. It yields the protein CASSLVASYEQYF.